This T cell receptor beta chain was recorded in a study of human T cells and chemical hapten exposure. Time point described: pre-sensitization, week 0. Treatment defined: therapeutic diphenylcyclopropenone sensitization with weekly scalp DPC. MiXCR, run by TCRdb on the RACE reads, gives a single entry per CDR3 protein. The sample carries a few hundred thousand distinct CDR3 sequences, approximately 5% recorded once. The sample holds many counts of this clonotype. Its antigen is unknown. General study findings and limits: Clustering by CDR3 similarity yielded significantly more large clusters from expanded TCRs than controls. DPC sensitization left the count of TCRs above 1 in 1000 unchanged.

The source material was whole blood, sampled in connection with sensitization to the hapten diphenylcyclopropenone (DPC). This clonotype was obtained from a woman between 18 and 30 years old with alopecia areata. Some clones in this sample may be carry-over from other donors' samples.

Here the CDR3 DNA reads TGTGCCAGCAGATCAGAGCCGGGACAGGCAATCGACTTAACCAGCACAGATACGCAGTATTTT. Residues: CASRSEPGQAIDLTSTDTQYF. The chain is built from TRBV6-1 and TRBJ2-3; 8 nucleotides line up with TRBD1. Trimming cost V 6 bases and J 0 bases; bases outside gene matches: 23. This CDR3 is 21 amino acids long. The V gene's germline CDR1 is MNHNS and CDR2 SASEGT.